This T cell receptor beta chain emerged from a study of blood T cell repertoires in COVID-19. Study in general: Samples representing acute and convalescent COVID-19 were sourced from the United States, Italy and Spain. PBMCs, B-cell-depleted T cells, or T cells provided the cDNA or gDNA that made up the material.

Authors' data handling: Using reference gene primer amplification, nucleated cell counts were estimated. The repertoire was sequenced with immunoSEQ multiplex PCR; TCRdb's copy has only in-frame clones and lacks some. Clone size and V and J calls were adopted from that table, with D and trimming inferred from the DNA. The data hold 75,000 to 100,000 clones, with 65% to 85% observed a single time. The CDR3 has 14 residues. Germline-derived CDR1 and CDR2 are LNHDA and SQIVND (reference sequence). The junction had 6 bases not matched to a gene; V was cut back by 3 bases and J by 5 bases. This TCR was recovered from an elderly woman with acute or convalescent COVID-19. This sequence joins TRBV19 and TRBJ1-2, with 7 bases that match TRBD1. The source material was peripheral blood. The chain's CDR3 is CASSIRLGQYGYTF. The DNA for the CDR3 is TGTGCCAGTAGTATTCGACTGGGACAGTATGGCTACACCTTC.